The 20 T cell receptor beta chains listed next were all sequenced from one sample in a study of tumor and adjacent non-tumor tissue in lung cancer. This sample's RNA came from whole unsorted tissue. A modified ARM-PCR protocol with three rounds of nested PCR amplified TCRbeta. Each CDR3 protein is one row after TCRdb ran MiXCR on the multiplex PCR reads. The profile shows 70,000 to 80,000 distinct CDR3 sequences, just under 75% of them singletons. Sequences were obtained from lung tumor tissue. The receptors originated from a woman in her thirties or forties with non-small cell lung cancer.

Turning to this clonotype: Because the CDR3 is missing its conserved closing phenylalanine or tryptophan, this is likely a read error. The chain joins TRBV12-3 or TRBV12-4 to TRBJ1-5; no clear D. The CDR3 runs to 12 residues. The CDR3 loop is CVSSFSYQSQHS. DNA of the CDR3: TGTGTCAGCAGTTTCTCCTATCAGTCCCAGCATTCT.

Of note for this clonotype: At one of its ends the junction is not consistent with the germline gene, which may arise from a read error. The chain has TRBV7-9 and TRBJ2-3; the match to TRBD2 covers 12 bases. The CDR3 is 15 residues long. CDR1 is SEHNR, CDR2 FQNEAQ, per germline (reference sequence). CDR3 sequence reads: CASSRTSGVTDMQYF. Here the CDR3 DNA reads TGTGCCAGCAGCCGGACTAGCGGGGTGACAGATATGCAGTATTTT.

This clonotype was counted ten times or more. V is TRBV20-1 and J is TRBJ2-5; 7 bases are a match to TRBD1. Germline CDR1 DFQATT, CDR2 SNEGSKA (reference sequence). CDR3 length: 14 residues. The trim removed 5 bases at V and 4 bases at J, leaving 10 bases unmatched. The CDR3 here is CSAPDRAVGETQYF. In DNA form, the CDR3 reads TGCAGTGCTCCCGACAGGGCGGTCGGAGAGACCCAGTACTTC.

This clonotype has a count of ten or more. The chain has TRBV4-1 and TRBJ2-7; D is undetermined. CDR3 length: 18 amino acids. The V gene lost 6 bases and the J gene lost 0 bases, with 24 bases spanning the gap. The V gene's germline CDR1 is MGHRA and CDR2 YSYEKL. This chain's CDR3 is CASSQTDMGLTLSYEQYF. Here the CDR3 DNA reads TGCGCCAGCAGTCAAACCGACATGGGGTTAACTCTCTCCTACGAGCAGTACTTC.

Of note for this clonotype: A much larger clone lies a single base off, so this may be a read error. V gene TRBV5-1 combines with J gene TRBJ2-3; D is possibly TRBD2 (5 bases). The CDR3 length is 14 residues. Per the germline V gene, CDR1 is SGHRS and CDR2 is YFSETQ. The CDR3 loop is CVSSWERNTDTQYF. The CDR3 region has the DNA TGCGTCAGCAGCTGGGAGCGGAACACAGATACGCAGTATTTT.

For this clonotype: The final CDR3 position lacks the conserved phenylalanine or tryptophan, pointing to a likely read error. This chain uses TRBV6-2 or TRBV6-3 with TRBJ2-7; 7 nucleotides line up with TRBD1. The CDR3 is made up of 13 amino acids. Per the germline V gene, CDR1 is MNHEY and CDR2 is SVGEGT. The V and J ends lost 7 bases and 3 bases, in that order; junction bases with no gene match: 6. CDR3 DNA sequence: TGTGCCAGCAACCACGACAGGGACTACGAGCAGTACCTC. It encodes CASNHDRDYEQYL.

V is TRBV29-1 and J is TRBJ2-1, with 10 bases aligning to TRBD2. Germline assignment: CDR1 SQVTM and CDR2 ANQGSEA. The CDR3 sequence is 15 residues long. CDR3 nucleotides: TGCGCCGTTGCTAGGACTAGCGGCTCCTACAATGAGCAGTTCTTC. This gives the protein CAVARTSGSYNEQFF.

Regarding this clonotype: Its ends do not fully match the called genes, so a read error is possible. The CDR3 loop reads CANSFNMDRPNTEAFF. The CDR3 nucleotides read TGTGCCAACAGCTTTAATATGGACAGACCGAACACTGAAGCTTTCTTT. The rearrangement links TRBV5-6 to TRBJ1-1, with D possibly TRBD1 on 6 matching bases. CDR1 and CDR2 (germline): SGHDT, YYEEEE. The CDR3 runs 16 residues.

Worth noting for this clonotype: No conserved phenylalanine or tryptophan is present at the end of the CDR3, so a read error is the likely explanation. The rearrangement joins TRBV11-2 to TRBJ2-5; D possibly corresponds to TRBD2 (6 bases). In germline, CDR1 is SGHAT, CDR2 FQNNGV. The CDR3 sequence is 13 residues long. Trimming took 8 bases from V and 1 from J, leaving 11 bases between them. CDR3 protein: CASCRGTQETQYS. CDR3 nucleotides: TGTGCCAGCTGTCGGGGGACCCAAGAGACCCAGTACTCC.

To note about this clonotype: Its ends do not fully match the called genes, so a read error is possible. This chain links TRBV6-5 with TRBJ1-1; possible D gene TRBD1, 5 bases. Germline loops: CDR1 MNHEY, CDR2 SVGAGI. The CDR3 totals 13 residues. For the CDR3, the DNA is TGTGCCAGCAGTAATGGGGCAGCTCAAGAAGCTCTCTTT. This gives the protein CASSNGAAQEALF.

This clonotype was seen once. At one end the junction does not follow the germline gene, possibly because of a read error. The chain carries TRBV11-2 and TRBJ1-1; D is unresolved. The CDR3 is 15 residues long. From germline, CDR1 is SGHAT and CDR2 FQNNGV. CDR3 sequence: CVSSFSETYRSEAFF. The CDR3 nucleotides are TGTGTCAGCAGCTTTTCGGAGACCTACCGAAGTGAAGCCTTCTTT.

The chain links TRBV6-1 to TRBJ2-1, with 7 bases matching TRBD1. The CDR3 totals 14 residues. Germline V gene sequence: CDR1 MNHNS, CDR2 SASEGT. V trimming: 6 bases; J trimming: 3 bases; junction bases outside the gene matches: 5. In DNA form, the CDR3 reads TGTGCCAGCAGAAGGGACAGATTCTACAATGAGCAGTTCTTC. Encoded protein: CASRRDRFYNEQFF.

This clonotype was counted between two and nine times. This may stem from a read error, because a much larger clone lies one nucleotide away. The chain couples TRBV12-3 or TRBV12-4 to TRBJ1-2; D gene unclear. The CDR3 covers 12 residues. DNA for the CDR3: TGTGCCAGCAGTTACGGACGGTATGGCTGCACCTTC. It is translated as CASSYGRYGCTF.

With respect to this clonotype: At one boundary the junction diverges from the germline segment, which might be a read error. The chain recombines TRBV12-3 or TRBV12-4 with TRBJ1-5, with D possibly matching TRBD1 (5 bases). There are 15 residues in the CDR3. This CDR3 reads CASTLSGLSNQPQHF. The CDR3 DNA reads TGTGCCAGCACTTTATCAGGGTTGAGCAATCAGCCCCAACATTTT.

The chain combines TRBV5-1 with TRBJ1-4, with TRBD1 matching 7 bases. V shed 5 bases and J 10 bases; nucleotides not matched to a gene: 17. Looked up from germline, CDR1 is SGHRS and CDR2 is YFSETQ. The CDR3 is 16 residues long. The CDR3 DNA reads as TGCGCCAGCAGTCAGCACCTACCGGGACAGCACGGAAAACTGTTTTTT. Translated: CASSQHLPGQHGKLFF.

Worth noting for this clonotype: Since a much larger clone is just one base distant, this may be a read error. This chain uses TRBV28 with TRBJ1-5, with TRBD1 matching over 12 bases. CDR3 length: 17 residues. The V gene's germline CDR1 is MDHEN and CDR2 SYDVKM. V lost 7 bases, J lost 4 bases, and 11 bases stayed unmatched. The CDR3 loop is CASTPPGTGGRNQPQHF. The CDR3, as DNA: TGTGCCAGCACTCCACCCGGGACAGGGGGCCGGAATCAGCCCCAGCATTTT.

This clonotype was observed a single time. A read error may produce the germline difference seen at one junction end. The chain links TRBV14 to TRBJ2-2; D may match TRBD1 or TRBD2 (5 bases each). The CDR3 runs 15 residues. From germline, CDR1 is SGHDN and CDR2 FVKESK. The CDR3 here is CASSQQTGPTGELFF. The CDR3 region has the DNA TGTGCCAGCAGCCAGCAAACGGGGCCCACCGGCGAGCTGTTTTTT.

In its sample, this clonotype was seen once. This could be a read error, since a much larger clone is one nucleotide away. The V call is TRBV7-9, the J call TRBJ1-6, with D possibly TRBD1 on 5 matching bases. Germline-derived CDR1 and CDR2 are SEHNR and FQNEAQ (reference sequence). The CDR3 is 15 residues long. The CDR3 region has the DNA TGTGCCGGCAGCAGCCGGGACGGAAGGAATTCACCCCTCCACTTT. It yields the protein CAGSSRDGRNSPLHF.

This clonotype came up once. This rearrangement joins TRBV11-2 to TRBJ2-6; 10 positions agree with TRBD1. Germline loops: CDR1 SGHAT, CDR2 FQNNGV. This CDR3 is 18 amino acids long. With V trimmed by 5 bases and J by 3 bases, 10 bases remained unmatched. CDR3 in amino acids: CASSVTTGGSYGANVLTF. The CDR3 DNA follows: TGTGCCAGCAGCGTAACGACAGGGGGCTCCTATGGGGCCAACGTCCTGACTTTC.

Remarks on this clonotype: The missing conserved phenylalanine or tryptophan at the end of this CDR3 makes a read error likely. V is TRBV4-1 and J is TRBJ2-7; 8 nucleotides line up with TRBD1. Germline CDR1 MGHRA, CDR2 YSYEKL. The CDR3 covers 14 residues. The CDR3: CASTQRTGHYEQYL. CDR3 coding DNA: TGCGCCAGCACCCAACGGACAGGGCACTACGAGCAGTACCTC.